This paragraph reports one TCR beta chain. This record comes from a study of shared clonotypes between healthy human individuals. This table comes from immunoSEQ multiplex PCR, and its TCRdb copy is limited to in-frame clones, with some not included. The sample lists under 2.5 million clones, about 90% occurring once. The CDR3 covers 13 residues. CDR1 and CDR2 from the germline V gene are SEHNR and FQNEAQ (reference sequence). Trimming shortened V by 1 base and J by 13 bases, and 16 bases separated the two germline ends. Sequences were obtained from naive CD4+ T cells from PBMCs. Subset meaning: CD45RA+ positively selected. This TCR came from a man younger than 30 in good health. Some clones in this sample may be carry-over from other donors' samples. The chain links TRBV7-9 to TRBJ2-5; D ambiguous. CDR3 protein: CASSLEVPAPWYF. CDR3 DNA sequence: TGTGCCAGCAGCTTAGAGGTGCCAGCCCCCTGGTACTTC.